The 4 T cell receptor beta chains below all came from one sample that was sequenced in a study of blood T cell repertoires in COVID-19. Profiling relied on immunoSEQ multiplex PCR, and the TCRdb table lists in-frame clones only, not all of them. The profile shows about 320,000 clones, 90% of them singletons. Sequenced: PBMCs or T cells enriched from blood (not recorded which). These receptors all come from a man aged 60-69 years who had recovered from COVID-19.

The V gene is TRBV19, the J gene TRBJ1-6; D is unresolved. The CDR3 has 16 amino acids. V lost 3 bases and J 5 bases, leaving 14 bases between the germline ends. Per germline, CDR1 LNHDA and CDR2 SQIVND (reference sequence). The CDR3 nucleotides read TGTGCCAGTAGTATTAGGAGGGAATCTCATAATTCACCCCTCCACTTT. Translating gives CASSIRRESHNSPLHF.

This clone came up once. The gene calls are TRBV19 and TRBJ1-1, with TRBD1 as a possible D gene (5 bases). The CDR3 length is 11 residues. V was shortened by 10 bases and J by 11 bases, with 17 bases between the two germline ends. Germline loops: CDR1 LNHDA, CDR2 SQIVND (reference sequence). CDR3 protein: CATWTSGVAFF. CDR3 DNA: TGTGCCACCTGGACCTCGGGGGTCGCTTTCTTT.

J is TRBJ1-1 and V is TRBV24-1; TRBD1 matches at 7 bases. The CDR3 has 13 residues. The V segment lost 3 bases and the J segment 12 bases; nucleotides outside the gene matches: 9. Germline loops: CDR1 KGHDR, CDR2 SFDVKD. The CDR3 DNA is TGTGCCACCAGTGATCAACAGGGGTCGAGAACTTTCTTT. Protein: CATSDQQGSRTFF.

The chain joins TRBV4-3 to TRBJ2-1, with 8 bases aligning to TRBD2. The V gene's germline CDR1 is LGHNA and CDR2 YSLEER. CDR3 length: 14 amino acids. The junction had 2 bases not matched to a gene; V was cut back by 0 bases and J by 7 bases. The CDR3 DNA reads TGCGCCAGCAGCCAAGAAACTAGCGGAAATGAGCAGTTCTTC. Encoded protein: CASSQETSGNEQFF.